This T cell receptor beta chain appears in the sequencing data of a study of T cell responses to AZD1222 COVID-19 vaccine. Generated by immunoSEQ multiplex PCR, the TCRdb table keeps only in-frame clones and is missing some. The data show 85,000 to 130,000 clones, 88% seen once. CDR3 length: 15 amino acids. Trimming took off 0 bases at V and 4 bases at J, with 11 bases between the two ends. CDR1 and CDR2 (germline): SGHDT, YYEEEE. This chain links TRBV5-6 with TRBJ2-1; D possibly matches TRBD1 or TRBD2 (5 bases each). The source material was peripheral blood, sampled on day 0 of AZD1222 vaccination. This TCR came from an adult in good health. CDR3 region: CASSLGGGPYNEQFF. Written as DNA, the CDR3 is TGTGCCAGCAGCTTGGGGGGCGGGCCGTACAATGAGCAGTTCTTC.